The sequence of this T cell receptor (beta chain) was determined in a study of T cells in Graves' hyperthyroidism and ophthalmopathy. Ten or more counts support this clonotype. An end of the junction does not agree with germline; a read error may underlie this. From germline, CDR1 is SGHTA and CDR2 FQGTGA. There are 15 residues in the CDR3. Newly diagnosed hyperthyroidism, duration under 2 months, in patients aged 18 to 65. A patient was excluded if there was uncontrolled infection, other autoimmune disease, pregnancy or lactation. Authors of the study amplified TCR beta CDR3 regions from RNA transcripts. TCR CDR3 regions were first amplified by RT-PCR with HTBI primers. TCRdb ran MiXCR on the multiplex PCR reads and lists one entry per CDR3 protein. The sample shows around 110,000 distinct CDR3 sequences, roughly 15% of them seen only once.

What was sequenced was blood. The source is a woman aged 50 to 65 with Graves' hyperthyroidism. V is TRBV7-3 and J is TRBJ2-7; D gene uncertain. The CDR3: CAGSTSPGPQDEQYF. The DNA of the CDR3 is TGTGCCGGCAGCACCAGTCCTGGGCCCCAGGACGAGCAGTACTTC.